The source of this TCR beta chain is a study of cytomegalovirus exposure and HLA in healthy donors. Whole-study results and caveats: The authors considered a cluster of highly shared sequence variants likely to be a sequencing artifact. A later analysis found TCR association rates differed by HLA locus, highest for DRB1 and lowest for HLA-C. The classifier was said to identify cytomegalovirus status with high specificity and sensitivity. A later analysis associated around 17,000 TCR beta sequences with HLA alleles at a 0.05 false discovery rate.

Trimming took 7 bases from V and 0 from J, leaving 19 bases between them. The CDR3 runs to 18 residues. CDR1 is SGHVS, CDR2 FQNEAQ, per germline. The primer mix had 60 Vbeta and 13 Jbeta primers. Data came from immunoSEQ multiplex PCR; TCRdb stores just in-frame clones and leaves some out. The profile shows 100,000 to 150,000 clones, roughly three quarters of them singletons. About this clone itself: Its antigen is currently unknown.

Sequencing used PBMCs. The sequence was collected from a woman in her 30s in good health and CMV-seronegative. V and J are TRBV7-8 and TRBJ1-6; D unclear. CDR3: CASNSNPEASSYNSPLHF. CDR3 sequence (DNA): TGTGCCAGCAACTCCAACCCTGAGGCCAGCTCCTATAATTCACCCCTCCACTTT. Complete variable domain (other parts from reference TRBV7-8 and TRBJ1-6): GAGVSQSPRYKVAKRGQDVALRCDPISGHVSLFWYQQALGQGPEFLTYFQNEAQLDKSGLPSDRFFAERPEGSVSTLKIQRTQQEDSAVYLCASNSNPEASSYNSPLHFGNGTRLTVT.